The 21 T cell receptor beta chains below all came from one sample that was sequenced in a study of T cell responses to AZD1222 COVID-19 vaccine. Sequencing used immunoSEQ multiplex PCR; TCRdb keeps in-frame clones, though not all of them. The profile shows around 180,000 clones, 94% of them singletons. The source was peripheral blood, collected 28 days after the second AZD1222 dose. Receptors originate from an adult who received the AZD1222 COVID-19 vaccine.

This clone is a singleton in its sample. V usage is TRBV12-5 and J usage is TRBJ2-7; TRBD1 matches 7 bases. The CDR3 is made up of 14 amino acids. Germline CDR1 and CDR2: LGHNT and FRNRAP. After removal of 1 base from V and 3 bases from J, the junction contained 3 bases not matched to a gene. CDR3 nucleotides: TGTGCTAGTGGTTTGGAGGGACAGCGCTACGAGCAGTACTTC. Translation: CASGLEGQRYEQYF.

CDR3 residues: CASSLTGASYEQYF. The CDR3 DNA sequence: TGTGCCAGCAGCTTGACAGGGGCCTCCTACGAGCAGTACTTC. This chain joins TRBV2 and TRBJ2-7; 8 positions agree with TRBD1. J was trimmed by 0 bases and V by 6 bases; bases with no gene match: 4. The CDR3 sequence is 14 residues long. Germline values: CDR1 SNHLY, CDR2 FYNNEI.

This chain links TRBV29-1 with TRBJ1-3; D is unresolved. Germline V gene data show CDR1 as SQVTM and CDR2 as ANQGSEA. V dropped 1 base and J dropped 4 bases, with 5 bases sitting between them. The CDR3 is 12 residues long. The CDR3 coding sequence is TGCAGCGTTGAAGGACAAGGAAACACCATATATTTT. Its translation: CSVEGQGNTIYF. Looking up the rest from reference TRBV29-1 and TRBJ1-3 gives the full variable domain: SAVISQKPSRDICQRGTSLTIQCQVDSQVTMMFWYRQQPGQSLTLIATANQGSEATYESGFVIDKFPISRPNLTFSTLTVSNMSPEDSSIYLCSVEGQGNTIYFGEGSWLTVV.

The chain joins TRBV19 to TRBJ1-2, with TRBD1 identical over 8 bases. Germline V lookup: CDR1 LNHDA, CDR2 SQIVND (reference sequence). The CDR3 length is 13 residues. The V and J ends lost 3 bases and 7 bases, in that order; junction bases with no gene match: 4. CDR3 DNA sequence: TGTGCCAGTAGTATCGACAGGGGAAGTGGCTACACCTTC. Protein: CASSIDRGSGYTF.

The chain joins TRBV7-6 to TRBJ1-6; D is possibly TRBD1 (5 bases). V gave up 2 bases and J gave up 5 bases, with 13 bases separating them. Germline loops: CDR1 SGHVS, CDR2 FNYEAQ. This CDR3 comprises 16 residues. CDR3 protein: CASSLSPGRDNSPLHF. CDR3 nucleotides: TGTGCCAGCAGCTTATCCCCCGGCAGGGATAATTCACCCCTCCACTTT.

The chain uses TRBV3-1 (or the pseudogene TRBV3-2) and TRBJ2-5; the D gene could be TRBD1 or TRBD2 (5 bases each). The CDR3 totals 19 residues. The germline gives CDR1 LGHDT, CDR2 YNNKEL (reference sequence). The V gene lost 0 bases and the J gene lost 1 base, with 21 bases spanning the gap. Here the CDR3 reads CASSQEGRRGGHPQETQYF. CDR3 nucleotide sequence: TGTGCCAGCAGCCAAGAGGGGAGACGGGGCGGTCACCCCCAAGAGACCCAGTACTTC.

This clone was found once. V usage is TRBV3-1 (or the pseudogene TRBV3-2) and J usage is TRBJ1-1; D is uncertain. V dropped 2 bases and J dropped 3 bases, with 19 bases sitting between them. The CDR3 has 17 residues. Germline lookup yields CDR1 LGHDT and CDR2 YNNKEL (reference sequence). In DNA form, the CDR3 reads TGTGCCAGCAGCCAACGAAGGATTGAGGGTTTTGACACTGAAGCTTTCTTT. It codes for CASSQRRIEGFDTEAFF.

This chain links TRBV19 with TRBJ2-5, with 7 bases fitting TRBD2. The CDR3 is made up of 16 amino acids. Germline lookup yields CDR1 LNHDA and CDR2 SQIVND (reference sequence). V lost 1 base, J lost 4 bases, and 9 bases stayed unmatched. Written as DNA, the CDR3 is TGTGCCAGTAGTATAGTAGCGGGCACTCCCCTAGAGACCCAGTACTTC. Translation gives CASSIVAGTPLETQYF.

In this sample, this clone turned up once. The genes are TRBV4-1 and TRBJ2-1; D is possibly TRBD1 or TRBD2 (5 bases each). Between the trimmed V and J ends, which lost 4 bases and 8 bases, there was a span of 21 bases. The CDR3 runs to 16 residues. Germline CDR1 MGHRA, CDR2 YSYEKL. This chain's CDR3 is CASSPSTGRAFHEQFF. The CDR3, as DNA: TGCGCCAGCAGCCCAAGTACGGGACGGGCTTTCCATGAGCAGTTCTTC.

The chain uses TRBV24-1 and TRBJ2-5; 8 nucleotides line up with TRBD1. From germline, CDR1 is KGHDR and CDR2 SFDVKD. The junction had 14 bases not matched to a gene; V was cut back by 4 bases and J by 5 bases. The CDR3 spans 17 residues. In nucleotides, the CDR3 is TGTGCCACCAGTGAGCCAACCGGGACAGGTACTATTGAGACCCAGTACTTC. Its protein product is CATSEPTGTGTIETQYF.

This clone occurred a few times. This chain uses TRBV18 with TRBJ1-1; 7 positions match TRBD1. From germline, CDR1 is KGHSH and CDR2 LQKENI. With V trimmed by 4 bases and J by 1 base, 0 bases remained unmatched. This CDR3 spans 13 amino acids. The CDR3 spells CASSRTGNTEAFF. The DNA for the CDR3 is TGTGCCAGCTCACGGACAGGGAACACTGAAGCTTTCTTT.

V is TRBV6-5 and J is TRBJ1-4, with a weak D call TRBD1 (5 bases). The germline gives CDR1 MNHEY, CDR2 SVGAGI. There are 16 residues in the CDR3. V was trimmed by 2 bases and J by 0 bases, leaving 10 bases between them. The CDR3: CASSYDEGSTNEKLFF. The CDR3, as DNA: TGTGCCAGCAGTTACGATGAGGGGTCAACTAATGAAAAACTGTTTTTT.

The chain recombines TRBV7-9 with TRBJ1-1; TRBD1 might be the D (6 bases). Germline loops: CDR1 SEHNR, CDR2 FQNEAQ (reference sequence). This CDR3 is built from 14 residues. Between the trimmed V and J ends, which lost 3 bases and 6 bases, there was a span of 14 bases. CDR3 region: CASSFDRSLAEAFF. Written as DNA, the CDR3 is TGTGCCAGCAGCTTTGACAGGTCATTGGCTGAAGCTTTCTTT.

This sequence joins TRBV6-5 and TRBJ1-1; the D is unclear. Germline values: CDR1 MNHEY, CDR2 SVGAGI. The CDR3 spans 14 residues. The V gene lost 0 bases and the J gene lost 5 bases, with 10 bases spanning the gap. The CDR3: CASSYSAGRTEAFF. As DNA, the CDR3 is TGTGCCAGCAGTTACTCTGCGGGGAGGACTGAAGCTTTCTTT.

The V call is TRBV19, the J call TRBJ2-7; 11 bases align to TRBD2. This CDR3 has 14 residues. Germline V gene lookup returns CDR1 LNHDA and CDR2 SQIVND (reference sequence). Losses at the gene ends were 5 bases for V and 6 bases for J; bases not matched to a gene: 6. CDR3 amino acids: CASSLLAGGGEQYF. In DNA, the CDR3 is TGTGCCAGTAGTCTCCTAGCGGGAGGTGGCGAGCAGTACTTC.

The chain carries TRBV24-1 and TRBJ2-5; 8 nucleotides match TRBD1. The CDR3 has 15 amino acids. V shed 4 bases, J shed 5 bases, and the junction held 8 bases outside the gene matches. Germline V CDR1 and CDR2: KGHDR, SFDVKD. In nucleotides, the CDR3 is TGTGCCACCAGTGACCACCGGGACAGGACGGAGACCCAGTACTTC. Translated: CATSDHRDRTETQYF.

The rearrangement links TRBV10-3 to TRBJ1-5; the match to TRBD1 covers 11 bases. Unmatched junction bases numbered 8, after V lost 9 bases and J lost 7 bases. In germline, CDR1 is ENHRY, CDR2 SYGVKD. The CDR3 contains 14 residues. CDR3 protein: CAIRGQGVGQPQHF. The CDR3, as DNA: TGTGCCATTAGGGGACAGGGGGTGGGACAGCCCCAGCATTTT.

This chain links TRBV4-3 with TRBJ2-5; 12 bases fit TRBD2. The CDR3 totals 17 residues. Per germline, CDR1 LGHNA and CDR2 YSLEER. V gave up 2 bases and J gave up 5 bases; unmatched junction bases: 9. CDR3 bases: TGCGCCAGCAGCCAATTGGCTAGCGGGGGGGCCGGGGAGACCCAGTACTTC. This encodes CASSQLASGGAGETQYF.

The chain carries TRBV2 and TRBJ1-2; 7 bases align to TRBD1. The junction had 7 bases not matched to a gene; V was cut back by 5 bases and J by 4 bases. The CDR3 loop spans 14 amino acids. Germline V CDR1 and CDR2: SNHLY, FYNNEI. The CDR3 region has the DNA TGTGCCAGCAGTTTACGGACAGGTTTCTATGGCTACACCTTC. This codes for CASSLRTGFYGYTF.

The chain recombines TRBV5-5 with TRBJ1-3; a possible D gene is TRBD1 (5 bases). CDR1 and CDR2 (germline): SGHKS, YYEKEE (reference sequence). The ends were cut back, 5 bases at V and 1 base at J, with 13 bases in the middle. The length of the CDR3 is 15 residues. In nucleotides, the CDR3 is TGTGCCAGCAGACTTAAGGACATATCTGGAAACACCATATATTTT. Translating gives CASRLKDISGNTIYF.

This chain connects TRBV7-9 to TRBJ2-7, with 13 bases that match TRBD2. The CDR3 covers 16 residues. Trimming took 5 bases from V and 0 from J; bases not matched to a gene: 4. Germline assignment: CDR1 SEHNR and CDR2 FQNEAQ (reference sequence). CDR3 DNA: TGTGCCAGCAGCCACGGGACTAGCGGGATCTCCTACGAGCAGTACTTC. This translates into CASSHGTSGISYEQYF. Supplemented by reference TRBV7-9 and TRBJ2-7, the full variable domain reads DTGVSQNPRHKITKRGQNVTFRCDPISEHNRLYWYRQTLGQGPEFLTYFQNEAQLEKSRLLSDRFSAERPKGSFSTLEIQRTEQGDSAMYLCASSHGTSGISYEQYFGPGTRLTVT.